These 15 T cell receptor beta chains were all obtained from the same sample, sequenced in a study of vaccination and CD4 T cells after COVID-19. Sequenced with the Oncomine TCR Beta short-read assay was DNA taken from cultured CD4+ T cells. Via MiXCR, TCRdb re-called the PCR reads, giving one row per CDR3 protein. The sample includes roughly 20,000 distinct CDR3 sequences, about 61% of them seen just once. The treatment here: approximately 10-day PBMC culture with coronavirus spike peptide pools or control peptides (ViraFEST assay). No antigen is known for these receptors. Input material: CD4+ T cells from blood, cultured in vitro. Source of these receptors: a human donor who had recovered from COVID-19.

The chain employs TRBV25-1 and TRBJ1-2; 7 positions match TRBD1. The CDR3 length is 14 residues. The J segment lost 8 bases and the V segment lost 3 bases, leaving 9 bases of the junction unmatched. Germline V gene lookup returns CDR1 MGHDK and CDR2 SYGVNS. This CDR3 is CASSDRGNSGGYTF. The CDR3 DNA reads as TGTGCCAGCAGTGACAGGGGGAATTCTGGGGGCTACACCTTC.

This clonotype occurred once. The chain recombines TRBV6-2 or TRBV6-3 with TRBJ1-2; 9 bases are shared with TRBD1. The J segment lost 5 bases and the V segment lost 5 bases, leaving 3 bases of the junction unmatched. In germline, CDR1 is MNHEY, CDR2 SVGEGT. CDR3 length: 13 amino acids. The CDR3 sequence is CASSRGTGYGYTF. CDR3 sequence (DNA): TGTGCCAGCAGTCGGGGGACAGGGTATGGCTACACCTTC.

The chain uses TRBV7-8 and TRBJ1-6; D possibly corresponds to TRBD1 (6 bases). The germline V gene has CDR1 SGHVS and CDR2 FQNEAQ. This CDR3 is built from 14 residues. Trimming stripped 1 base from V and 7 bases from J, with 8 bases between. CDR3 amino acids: CASSLGGANSPLHF. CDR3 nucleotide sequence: TGTGCCAGCAGCTTAGGGGGGGCAAATTCACCCCTCCACTTT.

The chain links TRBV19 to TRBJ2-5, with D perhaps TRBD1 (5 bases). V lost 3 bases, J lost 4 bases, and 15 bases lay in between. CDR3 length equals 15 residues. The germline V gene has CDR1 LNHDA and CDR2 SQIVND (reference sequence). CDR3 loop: CASSIGQGGRETQYF. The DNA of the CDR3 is TGTGCCAGTAGTATTGGCCAGGGTGGTAGAGAGACCCAGTACTTC.

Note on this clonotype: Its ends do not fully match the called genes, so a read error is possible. CDR3: CAISEGPGTQCF. For the CDR3, the DNA is TGTGCCATCAGTGAGGGGCCAGGGACCCAGTGCTTC. The rearrangement links TRBV10-3 to TRBJ2-7; D tentatively fits TRBD1 or TRBD2 (5 bases each). This CDR3 is built from 12 residues. Germline V gene sequence: CDR1 ENHRY, CDR2 SYGVKD.

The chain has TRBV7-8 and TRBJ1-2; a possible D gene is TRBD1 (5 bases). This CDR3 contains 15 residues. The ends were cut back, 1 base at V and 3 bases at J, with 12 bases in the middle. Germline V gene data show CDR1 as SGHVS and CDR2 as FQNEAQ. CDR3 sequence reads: CASSLVGQGDYGYTF. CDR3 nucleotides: TGTGCCAGCAGCTTAGTTGGTCAGGGAGACTATGGCTACACCTTC.

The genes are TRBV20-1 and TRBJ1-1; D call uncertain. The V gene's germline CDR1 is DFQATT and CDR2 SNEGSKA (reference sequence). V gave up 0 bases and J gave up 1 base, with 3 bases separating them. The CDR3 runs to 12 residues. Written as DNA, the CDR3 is TGCAGTGCTAGAGAAGGGAACACTGAAGCTTTCTTT. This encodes CSAREGNTEAFF.

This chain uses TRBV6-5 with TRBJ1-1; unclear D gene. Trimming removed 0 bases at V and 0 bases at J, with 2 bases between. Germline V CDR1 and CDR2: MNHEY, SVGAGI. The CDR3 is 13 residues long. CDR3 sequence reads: CASSYSVNTEAFF. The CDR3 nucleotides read TGTGCCAGCAGTTACTCCGTGAACACTGAAGCTTTCTTT.

The CDR3 nucleotides read TGTGCCAGCAGCCCCTTATGGTATGGCTACACCTTC. Amino acids: CASSPLWYGYTF. The V and J genes are TRBV28 and TRBJ1-2; no firm D call. V lost 6 bases and J lost 5, with 10 bases in between. Germline V lookup: CDR1 MDHEN, CDR2 SYDVKM. There are 12 residues in the CDR3.

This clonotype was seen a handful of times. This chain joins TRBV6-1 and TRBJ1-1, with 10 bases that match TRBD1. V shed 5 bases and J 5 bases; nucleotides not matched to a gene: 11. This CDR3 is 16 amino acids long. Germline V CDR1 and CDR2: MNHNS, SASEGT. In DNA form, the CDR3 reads TGTGCCAGCAGTACCGGGACAGGGGCCCGGGCGACTGAAGCTTTCTTT. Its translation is CASSTGTGARATEAFF.

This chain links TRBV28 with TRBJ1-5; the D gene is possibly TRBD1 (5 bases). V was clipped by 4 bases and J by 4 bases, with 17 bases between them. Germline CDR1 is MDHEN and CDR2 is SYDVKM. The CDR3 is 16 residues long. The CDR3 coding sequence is TGTGCCAGCAGTTGGGGCCGGGCCATGAATAATCAGCCCCAGCATTTT. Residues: CASSWGRAMNNQPQHF. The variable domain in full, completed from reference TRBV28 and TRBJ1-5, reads DVKVTQSSRYLVKRTGEKVFLECVQDMDHENMFWYRQDPGLGLRLIYFSYDVKMKEKGDIPEGYSVSREKKERFSLILESASTNQTSMYLCASSWGRAMNNQPQHFGDGTRLSIL.

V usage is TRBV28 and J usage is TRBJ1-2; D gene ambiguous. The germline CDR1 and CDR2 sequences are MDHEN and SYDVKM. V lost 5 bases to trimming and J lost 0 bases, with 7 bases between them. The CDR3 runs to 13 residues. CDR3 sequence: CASSRTTNYGYTF. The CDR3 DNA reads TGTGCCAGCAGTAGGACGACTAACTATGGCTACACCTTC.

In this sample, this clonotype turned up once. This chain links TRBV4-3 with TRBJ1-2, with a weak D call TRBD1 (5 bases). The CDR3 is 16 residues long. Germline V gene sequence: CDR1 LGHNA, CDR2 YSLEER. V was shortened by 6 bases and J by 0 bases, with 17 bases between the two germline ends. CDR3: CASSQGYSVTNYGYTF. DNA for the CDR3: TGCGCCAGCAGTCAGGGTTATAGCGTGACTAACTATGGCTACACCTTC.

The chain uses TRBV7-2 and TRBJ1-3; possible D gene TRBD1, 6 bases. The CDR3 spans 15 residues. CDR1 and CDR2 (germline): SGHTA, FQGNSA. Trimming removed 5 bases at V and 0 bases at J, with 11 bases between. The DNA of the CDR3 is TGTGCCAGCAGCCGGGGACACAACTCTGGAAACACCATATATTTT. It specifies CASSRGHNSGNTIYF.

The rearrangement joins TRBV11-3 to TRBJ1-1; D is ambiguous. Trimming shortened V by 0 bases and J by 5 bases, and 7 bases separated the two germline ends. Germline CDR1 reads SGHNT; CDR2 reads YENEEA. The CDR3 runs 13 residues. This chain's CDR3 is CASSLEGGTEAFF. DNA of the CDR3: TGTGCCAGCAGCTTAGAAGGCGGAACTGAAGCTTTCTTT.